One sample yielded the 14 T cell receptor beta chains listed below, sequenced in a study of cytomegalovirus exposure and HLA in healthy donors. Both 60 Vbeta primers and 13 Jbeta primers went into the PCR. Only in-frame clones appear in the TCRdb table, and some are missing; sequencing was by immunoSEQ multiplex PCR. The repertoire holds more than 150,000 clones, with about four fifths as singletons. The sequenced sample consisted of PBMCs. The receptors stem from a boy aged 2 to 9 in good health and CMV-seronegative.

The chain is built from TRBV15 and TRBJ1-2; 7 bases match TRBD1. Germline V CDR1 and CDR2: LNHNV, YYDKDF (reference sequence). The CDR3 has 14 residues. V shed 0 bases and J 8 bases; nucleotides not matched to a gene: 6. The CDR3 DNA is TGTGCCACCAGCAGAGACAGGGGGACGGGCGGCTACACCTTC. Encoded protein: CATSRDRGTGGYTF.

Comments on this clone: Compared with germline, one end of the junction differs, possibly owing to a read error. The rearrangement uses TRBV6-6 and TRBJ2-1; no reliable D call. Germline CDR1 is MNHNY and CDR2 is SVGAGI (reference sequence). This CDR3 contains 13 residues. CDR3 amino acids: CASTDIPRNKQFF. The CDR3 nucleotides are TGTGCCAGCACCGATATCCCGCGCAATAAGCAGTTCTTC.

The chain links TRBV6-1 to TRBJ2-1; 7 bases are shared with TRBD2. The CDR3 totals 15 residues. V shed 6 bases, J shed 3 bases, and the junction held 8 bases outside the gene matches. The germline CDR1 and CDR2 sequences are MNHNS and SASEGT. In nucleotides, the CDR3 is TGTGCCAGCAGCTCTTCTAGCGGATTCTACAATGAGCAGTTCTTC. It is translated as CASSSSSGFYNEQFF.

The genes are TRBV6-1 and TRBJ2-7; no reliable D call. This CDR3 region has 14 residues. Trimming took off 1 base at V and 0 bases at J, with 7 bases between the two ends. Germline V gene lookup returns CDR1 MNHNS and CDR2 SASEGT. In nucleotides, the CDR3 is TGTGCCAGCAGTGAAGTCCTCCTCTCCTACGAGCAGTACTTC. This codes for CASSEVLLSYEQYF.

The chain is built from TRBV7-9 and TRBJ2-1; 11 bases line up with TRBD2. J lost 6 bases, V lost 5 bases, and 9 bases had no gene match. The CDR3 consists of 16 residues. Germline-derived CDR1 and CDR2 are SEHNR and FQNEAQ (reference sequence). CDR3 region: CASSPPTSGISNEQFF. The DNA for the CDR3 is TGTGCCAGCAGCCCCCCGACTAGCGGGATAAGCAATGAGCAGTTCTTC.

This sequence joins TRBV4-1 and TRBJ2-5; 10 bases are a match to TRBD2. This CDR3 has 17 amino acids. With V trimmed by 0 bases and J by 2 bases, 6 bases remained unmatched. In germline, CDR1 is MGHRA, CDR2 YSYEKL. Here the CDR3 DNA reads TGCGCCAGCAGCCAAGAAAGGCGACTAGCGGGTCAAGAGACCCAGTACTTC. Translation: CASSQERRLAGQETQYF.

This chain connects TRBV11-2 to TRBJ2-7; 8 positions agree with TRBD1. CDR3 size: 14 residues. J gave up 2 bases and V 5 bases, and 5 bases lay outside the gene matches. CDR1 SGHAT and CDR2 FQNNGV come from the germline V gene. The CDR3 sequence is CASSTGTGTYEQYF. In DNA, the CDR3 is TGTGCCAGCAGCACCGGGACAGGAACCTACGAGCAGTACTTC.

As to this clone: Other DNA sequences in this specimen translate into the identical CDR3. The J gene is TRBJ1-2, the V gene TRBV15, with D maybe TRBD1 (5 bases). This CDR3 contains 17 residues. V lost 0 bases and J lost 8, with 22 bases in between. Germline CDR1 reads LNHNV; CDR2 reads YYDKDF (reference sequence). The chain's CDR3 is CATSRDVGQGGAWGYTF. In DNA form, the CDR3 reads TGTGCCACCAGCAGAGATGTAGGCCAAGGAGGGGCCTGGGGCTACACCTTC.

The rearrangement links TRBV9 to TRBJ2-1; 8 positions match TRBD2. CDR1 SGDLS and CDR2 YYNGEE come from the germline V gene. Trimming cost V 3 bases and J 14 bases; bases outside gene matches: 7. CDR3 length equals 12 residues. The CDR3 nucleotides are TGTGCCAGCAGCGCCCCCGGGACTAGAGAGTTCTTC. Translating gives CASSAPGTREFF. The variable domain in full, with the rest retrieved from reference TRBV9 and TRBJ2-1, is DSGVTQTPKHLITATGQRVTLRCSPRSGDLSVYWYQQSLDQGLQFLIQYYNGEERAKGNILERFSAQQFPDLHSELNLSSLELGDSALYFCASSAPGTREFFGPGTRLTVL.

The CDR3 region has the DNA TGTGCCAGCACCGTAGCTGGGAACACTGAAGCTTTCTTT. It specifies CASTVAGNTEAFF. The genes are TRBV28 and TRBJ1-1; D gene unclear. CDR3 length equals 13 residues. Between the trimmed V and J ends, which lost 7 bases and 1 base, there was a span of 10 bases. Germline V gene sequence: CDR1 MDHEN, CDR2 SYDVKM.

This clone has a single count. The rearrangement uses TRBV25-1 and TRBJ1-4, with D possibly matching TRBD1 (5 bases). Trimming stripped 6 bases from V and 3 bases from J, with 8 bases between. This CDR3 comprises 13 residues. The V gene's germline CDR1 is MGHDK and CDR2 SYGVNS. The chain's CDR3 is CASRVGANEKLFF. The CDR3 nucleotides read TGTGCCAGCAGAGTAGGGGCTAATGAAAAACTGTTTTTT.

This sequence joins TRBV19 and TRBJ1-2, with 9 nucleotides matching TRBD1. V shed 3 bases and J 4 bases; nucleotides not matched to a gene: 9. CDR3 length: 16 residues. Germline CDR1 and CDR2: LNHDA and SQIVND (reference sequence). The CDR3 sequence is CASSITGGISGYGYTF. CDR3 nucleotide sequence: TGTGCCAGTAGTATTACAGGGGGCATATCGGGCTATGGCTACACCTTC. The full variable domain, with the rest looked up from reference TRBV19 and TRBJ1-2, is DGGITQSPKYLFRKEGQNVTLSCEQNLNHDAMYWYRQDPGQGLRLIYYSQIVNDFQKGDIAEGYSVSREKKESFPLTVTSAQKNPTAFYLCASSITGGISGYGYTFGSGTRLTVV.

CDR3 sequence reads: CASSIEAGANYGYTF. The CDR3 DNA reads TGTGCCAGTAGTATAGAGGCGGGCGCTAACTATGGCTACACCTTC. This chain joins TRBV19 and TRBJ1-2; D gene unclear. Looked up from germline, CDR1 is LNHDA and CDR2 is SQIVND (reference sequence). CDR3 length: 15 amino acids. V was shortened by 0 bases and J by 0 bases, with 8 bases between the two germline ends. The full variable domain, rest sourced from reference TRBV19 and TRBJ1-2, is DGGITQSPKYLFRKEGQNVTLSCEQNLNHDAMYWYRQDPGQGLRLIYYSQIVNDFQKGDIAEGYSVSREKKESFPLTVTSAQKNPTAFYLCASSIEAGANYGYTFGSGTRLTVV.

The sample holds a few counts of this clone. The V gene is TRBV6-1, the J gene TRBJ1-2, with D possibly TRBD1 on 5 matching bases. V lost 3 bases and J lost 4, with 15 bases in between. This CDR3 is 15 amino acids long. Looked up from germline, CDR1 is MNHNS and CDR2 is SASEGT. The DNA of the CDR3 is TGTGCCAGCAGTGAGCACCCAGACAGCTTCTATGGCTACACCTTC. This translates into CASSEHPDSFYGYTF.